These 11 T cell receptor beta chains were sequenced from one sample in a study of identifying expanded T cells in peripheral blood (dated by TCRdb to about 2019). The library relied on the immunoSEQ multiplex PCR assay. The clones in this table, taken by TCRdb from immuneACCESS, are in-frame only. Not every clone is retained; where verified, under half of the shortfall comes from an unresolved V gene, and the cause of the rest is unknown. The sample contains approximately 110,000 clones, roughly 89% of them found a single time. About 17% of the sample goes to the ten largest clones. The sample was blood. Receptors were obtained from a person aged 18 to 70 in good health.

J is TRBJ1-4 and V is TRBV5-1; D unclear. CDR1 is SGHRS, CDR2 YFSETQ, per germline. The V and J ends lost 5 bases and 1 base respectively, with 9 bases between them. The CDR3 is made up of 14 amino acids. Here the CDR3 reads CASSLIGTNEKLFF. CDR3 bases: TGCGCCAGCAGTTTAATCGGAACTAATGAAAAACTGTTTTTT.

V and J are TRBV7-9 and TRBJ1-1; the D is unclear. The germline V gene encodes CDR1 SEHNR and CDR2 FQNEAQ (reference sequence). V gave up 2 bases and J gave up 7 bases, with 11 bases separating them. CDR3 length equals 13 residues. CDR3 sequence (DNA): TGTGCCAGCAGCTTATTGACCGGATATGAAGCTTTCTTT. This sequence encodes CASSLLTGYEAFF.

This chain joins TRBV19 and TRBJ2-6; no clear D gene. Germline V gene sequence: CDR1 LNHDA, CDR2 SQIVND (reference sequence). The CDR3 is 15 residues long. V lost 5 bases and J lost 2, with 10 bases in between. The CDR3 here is CASSFLDPGANVLTF. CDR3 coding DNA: TGTGCCAGTAGTTTTTTAGATCCTGGGGCCAACGTCCTGACTTTC.

The CDR3, as DNA: TGTGCCAGCATGCGGGACGGTGAAGGGGCTGAAGCTTTCTTT. It encodes CASMRDGEGAEAFF. V gene TRBV7-2 combines with J gene TRBJ1-1; the D gene is possibly TRBD1 (5 bases). The CDR3 sequence is 14 residues long. Trimming cost V 7 bases and J 6 bases, with 18 bases left between them. The germline gives CDR1 SGHTA, CDR2 FQGNSA.

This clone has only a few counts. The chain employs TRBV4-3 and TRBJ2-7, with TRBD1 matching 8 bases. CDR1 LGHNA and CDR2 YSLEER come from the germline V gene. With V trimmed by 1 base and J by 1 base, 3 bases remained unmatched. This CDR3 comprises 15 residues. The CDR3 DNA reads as TGCGCCAGCAGCCAAGCACAGGGGGTATCCTACGAGCAGTACTTC. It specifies CASSQAQGVSYEQYF.

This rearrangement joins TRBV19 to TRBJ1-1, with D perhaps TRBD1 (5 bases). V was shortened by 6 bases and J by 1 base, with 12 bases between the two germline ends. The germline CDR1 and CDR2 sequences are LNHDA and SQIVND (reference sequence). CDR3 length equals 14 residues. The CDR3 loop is CASSQGLGNTEAFF. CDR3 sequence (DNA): TGTGCCAGTAGCCAGGGACTGGGGAACACTGAAGCTTTCTTT.

The CDR3 bases are TGCGCCAGCAGCCCAAGCAACAGGGGCAACTATGGCTACACCTTC. This translates into CASSPSNRGNYGYTF. This rearrangement joins TRBV4-1 to TRBJ1-2, with 7 nucleotides matching TRBD1. After removal of 4 bases from V and 2 bases from J, the junction contained 7 bases not matched to a gene. Germline CDR1 MGHRA, CDR2 YSYEKL. CDR3 length equals 15 residues.

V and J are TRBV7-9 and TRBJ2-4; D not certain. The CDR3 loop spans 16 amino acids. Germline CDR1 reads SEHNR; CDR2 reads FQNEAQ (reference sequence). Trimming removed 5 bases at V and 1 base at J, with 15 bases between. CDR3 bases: TGTGCCAGCAGCCCATGGAACCCCTCGGCCAAAAACATTCAGTACTTC. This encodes CASSPWNPSAKNIQYF.

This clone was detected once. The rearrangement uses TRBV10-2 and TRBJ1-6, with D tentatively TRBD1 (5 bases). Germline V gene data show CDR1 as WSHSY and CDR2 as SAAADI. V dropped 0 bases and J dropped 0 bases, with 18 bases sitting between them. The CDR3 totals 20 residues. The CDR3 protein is CASSESNLSSRGSYNSPLHF. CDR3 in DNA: TGCGCCAGCAGTGAGTCTAACCTATCGAGTAGGGGCTCCTATAATTCACCCCTCCACTTT.

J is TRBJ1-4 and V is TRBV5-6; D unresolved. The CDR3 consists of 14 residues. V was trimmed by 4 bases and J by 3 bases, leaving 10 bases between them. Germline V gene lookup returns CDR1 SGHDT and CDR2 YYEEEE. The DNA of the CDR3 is TGTGCCAGCAGCCCTCTCGGAGCTAATGAAAAACTGTTTTTT. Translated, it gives CASSPLGANEKLFF.

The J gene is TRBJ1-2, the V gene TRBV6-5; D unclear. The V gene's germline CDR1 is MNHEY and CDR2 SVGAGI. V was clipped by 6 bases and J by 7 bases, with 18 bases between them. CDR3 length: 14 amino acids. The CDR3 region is CASRRRRFEGGYTF. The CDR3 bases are TGTGCCAGCAGACGACGACGGTTCGAGGGTGGCTACACCTTC.